These T cell receptor beta chains were read from a single sample in a study of shared clonotypes between healthy human individuals. Measured with immunoSEQ multiplex PCR; TCRdb has only the in-frame clones, and not every one. Of under 600,000 clones listed, around 76% are singletons. Sequenced input: PBMCs. The receptors shown here come from a woman aged 40 to 50 in good health. Some clones in this sample may be carry-over from other donors' samples. Both conserved end residues are part of each CDR3. The D gene is left open where the match is weak. Clone size, where shown, is once, few, many, or a class for clones that have expanded.

TRBD2,TRBJ2-2,NA,TRBV28,TGTGCCAGCAGAAGGACTAGCGGGAGGGTTCAGCACACCGGGGAGCTGTTTTTT,CASRRTSGRVQHTGELFF
NA,TRBJ1-6,NA,TRBV30,TGTGCCTGCGCGCCGGGGGGGAATTCACCCCTCCACTTT,CACAPGGNSPLHF
TRBD2,TRBJ2-1,NA,TRBV27,TGTGCCAGCAGTTTCGAACTAGCGGGAGCCCAAGAGCAGTTCTTC,CASSFELAGAQEQFF
NA,TRBJ2-5,NA,TRBV5-1,TGCGCCAGCAGCTTGGGTCGGCTGGTAGAGACCCAGTACTTC,CASSLGRLVETQYF
NA,TRBJ2-7,NA,TRBV10-3,TGTGCCATCAGTGAGGAGGTCCCCTACGAGCAGTACTTC,CAISEEVPYEQYF
NA,TRBJ1-2,NA,TRBV5-6,TGTGCCAGCAGCTTGCAGGAGAACTATGGCTACACCTTC,CASSLQENYGYTF
TRBD1,TRBJ2-7,NA,TRBV28,TGTGCCAGCAGTCCTCCGGGACAGGGTTCCTACGAGCAGTACTTC,CASSPPGQGSYEQYF
NA,TRBJ2-7,NA,TRBV6-5,TGTGCCAGCCGGTTCGCGGTATCTACCTACGAGCAGTACTTC,CASRFAVSTYEQYF
NA,TRBJ2-7,NA,TRBV6-6,TGTGCCAGGACTAGCGAGCAGTACTTC,CARTSEQYF
TRBD2,TRBJ2-1,few,TRBV29-1,TGCAGCGCCAGACTAGCGGGAGTTCACAATGAGCAGTTCTTC,CSARLAGVHNEQFF
NA,TRBJ2-1,NA,TRBV7-2,TGTGCCAGCAGCCCCGGGACGTGGGGCAATGAGCAGTTCTTC,CASSPGTWGNEQFF
NA,TRBJ2-6,NA,TRBV27,TGTGCCAGGACTCCCCCCCCCGCAGGACGGAACATCTCTGGGGCCAACGTCCTGACTTTC,CARTPPPAGRNISGANVLTF
NA,TRBJ2-5,NA,TRBV2,TGTGCCAGCAGTCGGACGCAAGAGACCCAGTACTTC,CASSRTQETQYF
NA,TRBJ1-6,NA,TRBV10-3,TGTGCCATCAGTGCTCAGGGACGGGGGAATTCACCCCTCCACTTT,CAISAQGRGNSPLHF
TRBD1,TRBJ2-3,NA,TRBV27,TGTGCCACCCGAATACCCGGGACAGGGGGAACAGATACGCAGTATTTT,CATRIPGTGGTDTQYF
TRBD2,TRBJ2-7,NA,TRBV28,TGTGCCAGCATCGGCGGACTAGGTCGATCCTACGAGCAGTACTTC,CASIGGLGRSYEQYF
NA,TRBJ2-3,NA,TRBV9,TGTGCCAGCAGCGTAGCCGCCGGGGCAGGCTCCGATACGCAGTATTTT,CASSVAAGAGSDTQYF
TRBD2,TRBJ2-1,NA,TRBV7-2,TGTGCCAGCAGCTTGGAGCCGGGCGGGACTAGCAGAGACAATGAGCAGTTCTTC,CASSLEPGGTSRDNEQFF
NA,TRBJ1-5,NA,TRBV5-1,TGCGCCAGCAGCATAAGGGTAAGCAATCAGCCCCAGCATTTT,CASSIRVSNQPQHF
NA,TRBJ2-7,NA,TRBV7-1,TGTGCCAGCAGCTTAGACCCCAGACCTTACGAGCAGTACTTC,CASSLDPRPYEQYF
NA,TRBJ1-4,once,TRBV7-9,TGTGCCAGCAGCTTATCCCGACGGGGTCCTTTTGAAAAACTGTTTTTT,CASSLSRRGPFEKLFF
TRBD1,TRBJ2-2,NA,TRBV27,TGTGCCAGCTCGGAAGGACAGGGTTCAACCGGGGAGCTGTTTTTT,CASSEGQGSTGELFF
NA,TRBJ1-5,few,TRBV19,TGTGCCAGTAGTGTGAGTCGCGATCAGCCCCAGCATTTT,CASSVSRDQPQHF
NA,TRBJ1-3,NA,TRBV19,TGTGCCAGTAACGGTTCTGGAAACACCATATATTTT,CASNGSGNTIYF
NA,TRBJ1-1,NA,TRBV12-1,TGTGCCAGCAGCCCCGATCGTTTGAGGGACAACTTTGAAGCTTTCTTT,CASSPDRLRDNFEAFF
NA,TRBJ1-4,NA,TRBV5-4,TGTGCCAGCAGCCGGGGGGGGGCTAATGAAAAACTGTTTTTT,CASSRGGANEKLFF
TRBD1,TRBJ2-7,NA,TRBV10-2,TGCGCCAGCAGTGAGCCGGACAGGGGACCCTACGAGCAGTACTTC,CASSEPDRGPYEQYF
NA,TRBJ2-7,NA,TRBV6-1,TGTGCCAGCAGTGAAGGTGTAAGGGTTACGTACGAGCAGTACTTC,CASSEGVRVTYEQYF
TRBD2,TRBJ2-7,once,TRBV27,TGTGCCAGCAGTTTAGGGGAGGGCCTTGAGCAGTACTTC,CASSLGEGLEQYF
TRBD1,TRBJ2-7,NA,TRBV29-1,TGCAGCGTTGGGGGCAGGGGGCCCGGAGAGCAGTATTTC,CSVGGRGPGEQYF
NA,TRBJ1-4,NA,TRBV28,TGTGCCAGCAGCCGGGAATATAATGAAAAACTGTTTTTT,CASSREYNEKLFF
TRBD2,TRBJ2-1,NA,TRBV5-1,TGCGCCAGCAGGTCCGGGACTAGCGTCTACAATGAGCAGTTCTTC,CASRSGTSVYNEQFF
NA,TRBJ2-2,NA,TRBV5-8,TGTGCCAGCAGCTGGGAGTGGGGAGATGGGACCGGGGAGCTGTTTTTT,CASSWEWGDGTGELFF
NA,TRBJ1-1,NA,TRBV18,TGTGCCAGCTCACCACCAGGAGGGCCTGAAGCTTTCTTT,CASSPPGGPEAFF
TRBD2,TRBJ2-7,NA,TRBV10-3,TGTGCCATCAGTGCGGCTAGCGGGGCCTACTACGAGCAGTACTTC,CAISAASGAYYEQYF
NA,TRBJ2-5,few,TRBV19,TGTGCCAGTAGTATAGGGGGGGCCCAGTACCAAGAGACCCAGTACTTC,CASSIGGAQYQETQYF
NA,TRBJ1-2,NA,TRBV28,TGTGCCAGCACCAGTTTTCCACAGGACTATGGCTACACCTTC,CASTSFPQDYGYTF
NA,TRBJ1-1,NA,TRBV19,TGTGCCAGTAGTATAAACAGTCAGAGCAACACTGAAGCTTTCTTT,CASSINSQSNTEAFF
TRBD2,TRBJ2-7,few,TRBV7-2,TGTGCCAGCAGCTTAGGGACTAGGCGCGAGCAGTACTTC,CASSLGTRREQYF
TRBD2,TRBJ2-7,NA,TRBV5-1,TGCGCCAGCAGCCCCTCCCTCCACATCGGGGGGGTTTCCTACGAGCAGTACTTC,CASSPSLHIGGVSYEQYF
TRBD2,TRBJ2-7,NA,TRBV10-1,TGCGCCAGCAGTGTAGCGGGCAGGGACTACGGGGAGCAGTACTTC,CASSVAGRDYGEQYF
NA,TRBJ2-5,once,TRBV20-1,TGCAGCCCCAGGGGACAAGAGACCCAGTACTTC,CSPRGQETQYF
NA,TRBJ2-5,NA,TRBV2,TGTGCCAGCAAAAGGGGGTCAGAGACCCAGTACTTC,CASKRGSETQYF
NA,TRBJ1-2,NA,TRBV11-2,TGTGCCAGCAGCCCGCGGGACGGCTATGGCTACACCTTC,CASSPRDGYGYTF
NA,TRBJ2-1,few,TRBV10-2,TGCGCCAGCAGTGAGTATGCTAGATCCTACAATGAGCAGTTCTTC,CASSEYARSYNEQFF
TRBD2,TRBJ2-7,NA,TRBV6-5,TGTGCCAGCAGTTACTCAGCGGGGTACATCCACGAGCAGTACTTC,CASSYSAGYIHEQYF
NA,TRBJ1-2,NA,TRBV11-2,TGTGCCAGCAGCCCCGACAGTCCTAACTATGGCTACACCTTC,CASSPDSPNYGYTF
TRBD2,TRBJ2-5,NA,TRBV9,TGTGCCAGCAGCCCAGAACTAGCGGAAGAGACCCAGTACTTC,CASSPELAEETQYF